A single sample is the source of the 16 T cell receptor beta chains below, sequenced in a study of blood T cell repertoires in COVID-19. Method: immunoSEQ multiplex PCR; TCRdb's copy keeps in-frame clones and lacks some. Among over 150,000 clones listed, less than 85% were seen once. Sequencing was done on a sample of peripheral blood. These receptor sequences come from a human donor in a cohort sampled during active COVID-19.

The chain carries TRBV6-1 and TRBJ1-5; D uncertain. Trimming removed 3 bases at V and 4 bases at J, with 10 bases between. CDR3 length: 14 amino acids. In germline, CDR1 is MNHNS, CDR2 SASEGT. The chain's CDR3 is CASSDVRGNQPQHF. The CDR3 DNA reads as TGTGCCAGCAGTGATGTCCGGGGAAATCAGCCCCAGCATTTT.

The rearrangement links TRBV5-1 to TRBJ1-3, with D tentatively TRBD1 (6 bases). This CDR3 is 15 amino acids long. Trimming removed 4 bases from V and 7 bases from J, with 18 bases in between. From germline, CDR1 is SGHRS and CDR2 YFSETQ. DNA of the CDR3: TGCGCCAGCAGCCCCGGGACAAACCGCGAGAACACCATATATTTT. It codes for CASSPGTNRENTIYF.

The rearrangement uses TRBV6-5 and TRBJ2-6; 8 nucleotides agree with TRBD1. V shed 8 bases, J shed 4 bases, and the junction held 7 bases outside the gene matches. The CDR3 has 15 residues. Germline V gene lookup returns CDR1 MNHEY and CDR2 SVGAGI. The CDR3 loop is CASGGQGTGANVLTF. The CDR3 DNA reads TGTGCCAGCGGCGGACAGGGAACCGGGGCCAACGTCCTGACTTTC.

The chain recombines TRBV19 with TRBJ2-1, with TRBD1 matching 9 bases. The CDR3 contains 15 residues. J was trimmed by 3 bases and V by 6 bases; bases with no gene match: 6. Per germline, CDR1 LNHDA and CDR2 SQIVND (reference sequence). CDR3 nucleotides: TGTGCCAGTAGGGGGGACAGGGCCGGCTACAATGAGCAGTTCTTC. Its protein is CASRGDRAGYNEQFF. Complete variable domain (other parts from reference TRBV19 and TRBJ2-1): DGGITQSPKYLFRKEGQNVTLSCEQNLNHDAMYWYRQDPGQGLRLIYYSQIVNDFQKGDIAEGYSVSREKKESFPLTVTSAQKNPTAFYLCASRGDRAGYNEQFFGPGTRLTVL.

This clone appeared a few times. V is TRBV7-2 and J is TRBJ2-7; TRBD2 agrees at 7 bases. The trim removed 4 bases at V and 7 bases at J, leaving 13 bases unmatched. CDR1 and CDR2 from the germline V gene are SGHTA and FQGNSA. The length of the CDR3 is 15 residues. The chain's CDR3 is CASSWGDYLTLEQYF. The CDR3 nucleotides read TGTGCCAGCAGCTGGGGGGACTACCTTACTCTGGAGCAGTACTTC. Supplemented by reference TRBV7-2 and TRBJ2-7, the full variable domain reads GAGVSQSPSNKVTEKGKDVELRCDPISGHTALYWYRQSLGQGLEFLIYFQGNSAPDKSGLPSDRFSAERTGGSVSTLTIQRTQQEDSAVYLCASSWGDYLTLEQYFGPGTRLTVT.

This chain connects TRBV29-1 to TRBJ2-1, with 9 bases identical to TRBD1. V was clipped by 4 bases and J by 4 bases; unmatched bases: 5. The CDR3 spans 14 residues. CDR1 SQVTM and CDR2 ANQGSEA come from the germline V gene. CDR3: CSVVRTGDYNEQFF. CDR3 DNA: TGCAGCGTTGTAAGGACAGGGGATTACAATGAGCAGTTCTTC.

CDR3 residues: CASSVGARRGEEQYF. CDR3 DNA: TGTGCCAGCAGCGTAGGAGCCCGGCGCGGGGAAGAGCAGTACTTC. The J gene is TRBJ2-7, the V gene TRBV9, with D possibly being TRBD2 (6 bases). Germline CDR1 reads SGDLS; CDR2 reads YYNGEE. V was clipped by 0 bases and J by 7 bases, with 17 bases between them. This CDR3 has 15 amino acids.

The chain combines TRBV6-5 with TRBJ2-3, with a weak D call TRBD2 (5 bases). The CDR3 contains 13 residues. Looked up from germline, CDR1 is MNHEY and CDR2 is SVGAGI. With 7 bases removed from V and 1 base from J, the gap between germline ends came to 9 bases. This CDR3 reads CASKVGGTDTQYF. The CDR3 bases are TGTGCCAGCAAGGTCGGGGGCACAGATACGCAGTATTTT.

The rearrangement uses TRBV30 and TRBJ1-5, with D uncertain. Trimming removed 0 bases from V and 0 bases from J, with 9 bases in between. Germline-derived CDR1 and CDR2 are GTSNPN and SVGIG (reference sequence). The CDR3 is 15 residues long. CDR3 sequence: CAWSVRGLSNQPQHF. As DNA, the CDR3 is TGTGCCTGGAGTGTACGAGGGCTTAGCAATCAGCCCCAGCATTTT.

In this sample, this clone turned up a few times. The gene calls are TRBV6-5 and TRBJ1-2; 8 bases are shared with TRBD1. After removal of 5 bases from V and 3 bases from J, the junction contained 2 bases not matched to a gene. The germline V gene has CDR1 MNHEY and CDR2 SVGAGI. This CDR3 is 13 amino acids long. CDR3 residues: CASSQTGDYGYTF. Here the CDR3 DNA reads TGTGCCAGCAGTCAGACAGGGGACTATGGCTACACCTTC.

The chain carries TRBV12-3 or TRBV12-4 and TRBJ1-2; D remains unclear. The CDR3 consists of 12 residues. V lost 2 bases and J 3 bases, leaving 4 bases between the germline ends. CDR3 nucleotide sequence: TGTGCCAGCAGTTTATTCGACTATGGCTACACCTTC. Encoded protein: CASSLFDYGYTF.

The rearrangement uses TRBV7-2 and TRBJ1-6, with 7 positions matching TRBD1. The ends lost 1 base at V and 7 bases at J; junction bases unmatched: 1. The germline gives CDR1 SGHTA, CDR2 FQGNSA. CDR3 length: 14 residues. DNA of the CDR3: TGTGCCAGCAGCTTAGAGGGACAGAATTCACCCCTCCACTTT. Translation: CASSLEGQNSPLHF.

The V gene is TRBV9, the J gene TRBJ1-2; 11 bases map to TRBD1. The junction had 4 bases not matched to a gene; V was cut back by 2 bases and J by 1 base. This CDR3 region has 16 residues. CDR1 is SGDLS, CDR2 YYNGEE, per germline. The CDR3 loop reads CASSVGGQGDNYGYTF. The CDR3 DNA reads as TGTGCCAGCAGCGTTGGGGGACAGGGGGATAACTATGGCTACACCTTC.

The gene calls are TRBV4-1 and TRBJ2-7; 10 nucleotides line up with TRBD1. Unmatched junction bases numbered 12, after V lost 4 bases and J lost 6 bases. The CDR3 is 16 amino acids. CDR1 and CDR2 (germline): MGHRA, YSYEKL. The CDR3 bases are TGCGCCAGCAGCCCACTAGGACAGGGGGGTCCGAGCGAGCAGTACTTC. It encodes CASSPLGQGGPSEQYF.

The CDR3: CASSSSIGFEQYF. CDR3 DNA: TGTGCCAGCAGTTCCTCTATCGGGTTCGAGCAGTACTTC. V gene TRBV27 combines with J gene TRBJ2-7; D unclear. Trimming shortened V by 4 bases and J by 6 bases, and 13 bases separated the two germline ends. Germline V gene data show CDR1 as MNHEY and CDR2 as SMNVEV (reference sequence). CDR3 length: 13 amino acids.

V and J are TRBV15 and TRBJ2-7; D may be TRBD1 (5 bases). The CDR3 loop spans 16 amino acids. Germline CDR1 is LNHNV and CDR2 is YYDKDF (reference sequence). Trimming cost V 1 base and J 0 bases, with 13 bases left between them. CDR3 DNA: TGTGCCACCAGCAGAGCCTTGACAGAGAGCTCCTACGAGCAGTACTTC. It encodes CATSRALTESSYEQYF.